This TCR beta chain was retrieved from a study of T cells in localized non-small cell lung cancer (dated by TCRdb to about 2020). General notes on the study: The study examined T cell repertoires in approximately 240 patients with early-stage NSCLC and compared tumors with uninvolved tumor-adjacent lungs. The cohort was made up of 200 to 250 treatment-naive NSCLC patients whose localized lung tumors had been resected. A mean age of around 69 years was recorded for the NSCLC patients, of whom roughly 130 were male and some 99 were female. Findings and caveats that apply to the study as a whole: Since the design was exploratory, TCR variables were selected using unadjusted p-values with no false-discovery rate correction. Higher T cell density in blood was associated with longer overall survival, whereas higher clonality in adjacent lung was associated with shorter survival. A median of 57 of the top 100 tumor clones turned up in the paired uninvolved adjacent lung, and approximately 30 of those clones also ranked among the top 100 of that same adjacent lung. Because multi-region tumor sequencing was not performed, intratumor heterogeneity could not be ruled out. The highest T cell clonality was observed in uninvolved tumor-adjacent lung, where clonality exceeded that of tumor, suggesting that antigenic responses were more focused in uninvolved tumor-adjacent lung.

The immunoSEQ Assay was used to sequence TCR beta CDR3 regions from DNA. As for how the authors treated the data: T cell density was computed as TCR beta template counts normalized to usable DNA estimated by amplifying housekeeping genes. Using the preseqR package, richness was estimated by extrapolating to 120,000 templates for tissue samples and 400,000 templates for PBMC samples. Clonality was calculated as one minus Pielou's evenness. Tissue-enriched TCRs were identified by differential abundance testing using productive amino-acid clonotypes, minimum total count 5 and alpha 0.1. The Jaccard Index and the Morisita Overlap Index were used to measure how much the repertoires overlapped between compartments. TCR beta CDR3s were clustered by GLIPH together with public tetramer-defined viral CDR3s, and at least three viral sequences plus V-gene enrichment were required for viral motifs. The clones in this table, taken by TCRdb from immuneACCESS, are in-frame only. Not every clone is retained; where verified, under half of the shortfall comes from an unresolved V gene, and the cause of the rest is unknown. The V and J calls and clone size are taken from that table; D and trimming were inferred from the DNA. The sample includes approximately 12,000 clones, with over 75% observed a single time. Around a fifth of the sample comes from the top ten.

For this clone: Its target antigen remains unknown. Base qualities are missing; no much larger clone stands one base away.

At diagnosis, tumor, uninvolved tumor-adjacent lung and peripheral blood were collected and then preserved as a mix of FFPE and fresh-frozen material. For TCR repertoire profiling, blood samples were analyzed as peripheral blood mononuclear cells. Sequencing was performed on peripheral blood, taken before any cancer treatment. This clonotype was sampled from a male donor older than 55 with stage I lung adenocarcinoma.

CDR3 reads: CASSLGQGRPNEKLFF. The sequenced DNA: TGTGCCAGCAGCTTGGGGCAGGGGCGACCTAATGAAAAACTGTTTTTT. The sequence is built from TRBV5-5 and TRBJ1-4; tentative D gene TRBD1, with 6 bases matching. V loses 0 bases of germline sequence and J loses 3 bases, and the interval between the two ends is 12 bases. Via the germline V gene (reference sequence), CDR1 is SGHKS and CDR2 YYEKEE. The CDR3 holds 16 amino acids from the cysteine to the phenylalanine. Kept here is only the CDR3 DNA, which spans 48 bases and is read in frame from base 1.